These 5 T cell receptor beta chains originate from one sample sequenced in a study of cytomegalovirus exposure and HLA in healthy donors. With 60 Vbeta and 13 Jbeta primers, the PCR was carried out. Profiled with immunoSEQ multiplex PCR; TCRdb holds only in-frame clones, not every one. The sample yields some 96,000 clones, 76% seen once. Sequencing used PBMCs. These receptors all come from a man between 40 and 49 years old in good health and CMV-seronegative.

The CDR3 nucleotides read TGCAGCGTTGCGGGGGGGCTTCTAGCTGAAGCTTTCTTT. Translating gives CSVAGGLLAEAFF. The chain recombines TRBV29-1 with TRBJ1-1, with a tentative D call TRBD1 (6 bases). The germline V gene has CDR1 SQVTM and CDR2 ANQGSEA. This CDR3 is 13 amino acids long. Trimming took 4 bases from V and 6 from J, leaving 15 bases between them.

About this clone itself: This CDR3 is also generated by other DNA sequences in the sample. The chain couples TRBV28 to TRBJ1-1, with D maybe TRBD1 (5 bases). Trimming removed 7 bases at V and 4 bases at J, with 16 bases between. The CDR3 totals 14 residues. Looked up from germline, CDR1 is MDHEN and CDR2 is SYDVKM. CDR3: CASNPPRVGTEAFF. The CDR3 DNA is TGTGCCAGCAACCCCCCCAGGGTGGGCACTGAAGCTTTCTTT. Full variable domain (outside the CDR3, taken from reference TRBV28 and TRBJ1-1): DVKVTQSSRYLVKRTGEKVFLECVQDMDHENMFWYRQDPGLGLRLIYFSYDVKMKEKGDIPEGYSVSREKKERFSLILESASTNQTSMYLCASNPPRVGTEAFFGQGTRLTVV.

The chain employs TRBV28 and TRBJ1-2; TRBD1 aligns across 7 bases. V lost 4 bases and J lost 4; bases outside the gene matches: 9. Germline values: CDR1 MDHEN, CDR2 SYDVKM. The CDR3 totals 15 residues. CDR3 bases: TGTGCCAGCAGTTCTCGTGAGGGGGCGGGCTATGGCTACACCTTC. The encoded protein is CASSSREGAGYGYTF.

This clone was observed a single time. This chain links TRBV30 with TRBJ1-5; possibly TRBD1 for D (5 bases). Trimming stripped 3 bases from V and 3 bases from J, with 9 bases between. Germline CDR1 and CDR2: GTSNPN and SVGIG (reference sequence). This CDR3 has 13 residues. Here the CDR3 DNA reads TGTGCCTGGAGCGGGGGGGACAATCAGCCCCAGCATTTT. This encodes CAWSGGDNQPQHF.

This chain uses TRBV5-6 with TRBJ2-1, with D perhaps matching TRBD1 (6 bases). The ends were cut back, 2 bases at V and 8 bases at J, with 17 bases in the middle. The germline V gene encodes CDR1 SGHDT and CDR2 YYEEEE. CDR3 length: 15 amino acids. CDR3 region: CASSLTGRGFDEQFF. The DNA of the CDR3 is TGTGCCAGCAGCTTAACAGGGAGAGGATTCGATGAGCAGTTCTTC.